This record concerns one T cell receptor (beta chain) sequence. Its antigen is currently not known. No base quality values were provided; no much bigger clone lies one nucleotide off. From the germline V gene, CDR1 is MDHEN and CDR2 is SYDVKM. The CDR3 spans 15 residues, from the cysteine through the phenylalanine. This entry keeps only the CDR3 DNA: 45 bases, framed from base 1. Cut back by 0 bases and 4 bases, the V and J ends lie 10 bases apart. TCRbeta CDR3 regions were amplified from genomic DNA using the immunoSEQ Assay, a bias-controlled multiplex PCR. On the study's bioinformatics: The number of nucleated cells in each sample was estimated by amplification of reference gene primers within the assay. To quantify the absolute abundance of each unique TCRbeta CDR3 rearrangement, sequence reads were collapsed and filtered. For each sample, productive Simpson clonality was calculated as the square root of Simpson's diversity index over productive rearrangements. Imported from immuneACCESS, the table was reduced by TCRdb to in-frame sequences with V and J called. These copies leave out some clones; in studies compared against another copy, an unresolved V gene accounts for under half, and the cause of the remainder is not known. The V and J calls and the clone size are those of that table, but D and trimming were determined from the DNA. The sample profile shows 43,000 or so clones; over 90% of them were found once. Roughly 5.2% of the sample is in the top ten clones.

The sample originates from a study of blood T cell repertoires in COVID-19 (dated by TCRdb to about 2020). A note on the overall study: Samples from collaborators originated in the United States, Italy and Spain and spanned both the acute and convalescent phases of COVID-19. Nearly every sample came with metadata listing a de-identified subject ID, COVID-19 status, age in years and sex. A freely available public database, intended as a resource for researchers studying the immune response to SARS-CoV-2, is where the repertoires were released. Subjects who had been exposed to COVID-19, were actively infected with it, or had recovered from it provided the deeply sampled blood TCRbeta repertoires that made up the dataset. Where available, HLA class I and class II types were taken from metadata supplied by the sample provider and were not determined by assay-based typing. The prospective study material was composed of cDNA or gDNA derived from T cells, B-cell-depleted T cells, or PBMCs. Samples were obtained from the ongoing ImmuneRACE study (first 160 participants) and from some 1,200 subjects provided by 6 global collaborators. Results and caveats for the whole study, not just this receptor: The amount of clinical and demographic metadata varied by source and participant and was provided uncurated.

Collaborating institutions collected whole blood in K2EDTA tubes following their own protocols. For TCRbeta analysis, collaborator samples were shipped as frozen whole blood, as isolated PBMCs, or as DNA extracted from either sample type. The chain joins TRBV28 to TRBJ1-5; TRBD1 is a weak D gene call, 6 bases matching. Sequenced sample: peripheral blood. The sequence derives from a human donor in a cohort sampled during active COVID-19. The CDR3 region reads CASSLWDRQNQPQHF. The bases read TGTGCCAGCAGTTTATGGGACAGACAAAATCAGCCCCAGCATTTT. Beyond the CDR3, the reference TRBV28 and TRBJ1-5 genes provide the residues; the full variable domain reads: DVKVTQSSRYLVKRTGEKVFLECVQDMDHENMFWYRQDPGLGLRLIYFSYDVKMKEKGDIPEGYSVSREKKERFSLILESASTNQTSMYLCASSLWDRQNQPQHFGDGTRLSIL.